These 4 T cell receptor beta chains came from one sample sequenced in a study of blood T cell repertoires in COVID-19. Some clones are missing from TCRdb's copy, which holds only in-frame ones; the method was immunoSEQ multiplex PCR. The data show about 160,000 clones, approximately 93% seen once. The sequencing sample was made of peripheral blood. The origin of the receptors is a woman aged 55-70 years with COVID-19, enrolled during active disease.

This chain uses TRBV6-5 with TRBJ1-5; 8 bases fit TRBD1. The CDR3 is 15 residues long. CDR1 and CDR2 from the germline V gene are MNHEY and SVGAGI. J lost 2 bases, V lost 5 bases, and 5 bases had no gene match. CDR3 in DNA: TGTGCCAGCAGTCCGACAGGGGTGGGCAATCAGCCCCAGCATTTT. Protein sequence: CASSPTGVGNQPQHF.

This clone occurred once. The sample carries other DNA sequences with the same CDR3. The chain carries TRBV18 and TRBJ1-5; 7 bases agree with TRBD1. The CDR3 loop spans 13 amino acids. Germline CDR1 reads KGHSH; CDR2 reads LQKENI. Losses at the gene ends were 2 bases for V and 5 bases for J; bases not matched to a gene: 0. The CDR3 protein is CASSPDRDQPQHF. CDR3 nucleotide sequence: TGTGCCAGCTCACCAGACAGGGATCAGCCCCAGCATTTT.

This chain connects TRBV21-1 to TRBJ2-4; TRBD2 reflects the table's D call only, with no check against the DNA. TRBV21-1 is a pseudogene. There are 15 residues in the CDR3. CDR3: CASSIEKLAKNIQYF. The CDR3 region has the DNA TGTGCCAGCAGCATAGAAAAATTGGCCAAAAACATTCAGTACTTC.

The chain links TRBV6-5 to TRBJ1-1; possible D gene TRBD1, 5 bases. The CDR3 runs to 14 residues. The V gene lost 3 bases and the J gene lost 5 bases, with 13 bases spanning the gap. From germline, CDR1 is MNHEY and CDR2 SVGAGI. The CDR3 loop is CASSYVQGWTEAFF. DNA of the CDR3: TGTGCCAGCAGTTATGTGCAGGGATGGACTGAAGCTTTCTTT.